Shown below are 8 T cell receptor beta chains from a single sample sequenced in a study of CD8+ T cells in alopecia areata. After isolation, RNA underwent reverse transcription to generate cDNA as the sequencing template. Method: immunoSEQ multiplex PCR; TCRdb's copy keeps in-frame clones and lacks some. This table has about 290,000 clones, 58% appearing once. Treatment here: oral pan-JAK inhibitor, 5-10 mg twice daily. The starting material was CD4+ T cells sorted from blood, obtained at week 24, from a patient treated with tofacitinib. These receptors were taken from a human donor with alopecia areata.

The chain employs TRBV29-1 and TRBJ1-2; D is unresolved. The CDR3 runs to 11 residues. Between the trimmed V and J ends, which lost 5 bases and 4 bases, there was a span of 8 bases. Per the germline V gene, CDR1 is SQVTM and CDR2 is ANQGSEA. The CDR3 reads CSVYVAYGYTF. The CDR3, as DNA: TGCAGCGTTTATGTAGCCTATGGCTACACCTTC.

The chain carries TRBV9 and TRBJ2-5; perhaps TRBD2 as D (6 bases). With 4 bases removed from V and 3 bases from J, the gap between germline ends came to 16 bases. Germline CDR1 reads SGDLS; CDR2 reads YYNGEE. This CDR3 has 15 residues. DNA for the CDR3: TGTGCCAGCAGCAAAGGGGTAGCGGTCGAAGAGACCCAGTACTTC. Protein sequence: CASSKGVAVEETQYF.

The chain links TRBV29-1 to TRBJ2-7, with TRBD1 identical over 8 bases. The CDR3 extends over 15 amino acids. V dropped 4 bases and J dropped 0; count of bases not matched to a gene: 8. Germline V lookup: CDR1 SQVTM, CDR2 ANQGSEA. The CDR3 here is CSVAPRTGFSYEQYF. The DNA for the CDR3 is TGCAGCGTTGCACCGCGGACAGGGTTCTCCTACGAGCAGTACTTC.

This sequence joins TRBV6-6 and TRBJ2-5; D is undetermined. From germline, CDR1 is MNHNY and CDR2 SVGAGI (reference sequence). The CDR3 spans 14 residues. V lost 0 bases, J lost 1 base, and 6 bases lay in between. CDR3 in amino acids: CASSYSRTQETQYF. CDR3 bases: TGTGCCAGCAGTTACTCTCGAACCCAAGAGACCCAGTACTTC.

The chain combines TRBV29-1 with TRBJ1-2; no firm D call. The ends were cut back, 3 bases at V and 5 bases at J, with 19 bases in the middle. Germline loops: CDR1 SQVTM, CDR2 ANQGSEA. The CDR3 covers 15 residues. The CDR3 is CSVDPLIDGQYGYTF. The CDR3 DNA reads as TGCAGCGTTGACCCGTTGATTGATGGTCAGTATGGCTACACCTTC.

This sequence joins TRBV11-2 and TRBJ2-5; D might be TRBD2 (5 bases). The CDR3 has 15 residues. Germline lookup yields CDR1 SGHAT and CDR2 FQNNGV. Trimming took 7 bases from V and 1 from J, leaving 16 bases between them. CDR3: CASTPHRDLQETQYF. CDR3 nucleotides: TGTGCCAGCACCCCCCACCGGGATCTCCAAGAGACCCAGTACTTC. Variable domain in full (rest from reference TRBV11-2 and TRBJ2-5): EAGVAQSPRYKIIEKRQSVAFWCNPISGHATLYWYQQILGQGPKLLIQFQNNGVVDDSQLPKDRFSAERLKGVDSTLKIQPAKLEDSAVYLCASTPHRDLQETQYFGPGTRLLVL.

The chain carries TRBV7-6 and TRBJ2-7; weak D call: TRBD1 (6 bases). CDR1 and CDR2 from the germline V gene are SGHVS and FNYEAQ. V lost 5 bases and J lost 0, with 23 bases in between. This CDR3 contains 18 residues. CDR3 protein: CASSQSNVLRQDSYEQYF. In DNA, the CDR3 is TGTGCCAGCAGCCAAAGCAACGTACTACGACAGGACTCCTACGAGCAGTACTTC.

CDR3 sequence: CASSLDIWGRGGNNEQFF. The CDR3 coding sequence is TGTGCCAGCAGCTTAGACATCTGGGGCAGAGGAGGAAACAATGAGCAGTTCTTC. The rearrangement uses TRBV7-9 and TRBJ2-1; D may correspond to TRBD1 or TRBD2 (5 bases each). Trimming pared 1 base from V and 5 bases from J, leaving 21 bases between. This CDR3 contains 18 residues. Per the germline V gene, CDR1 is SEHNR and CDR2 is FQNEAQ (reference sequence).